This T cell receptor beta chain appears in the sequencing data of a study of healthy donors' naive CD4 and CD8 T cells. Study-wide results and limits: Chains were not paired, since alpha and beta were sequenced in bulk. Reportedly, most V and J gene segments showed naive CD4+ versus CD8+ bias.

Starting from about 0.55 ug of total RNA, TCR libraries were made with linear amplification. In TCRdb, the reads were re-called with MiXCR into one record per CDR3 protein. The data show approximately 180,000 distinct CDR3 sequences, with around three quarters seen just once and roughly 2.4% held by the top ten. Per germline, CDR1 MNHEY and CDR2 SVGAGI. Trimming cost V 1 base and J 3 bases, with 13 bases left between them. This CDR3 has 15 residues. The table lists this clonotype with a few counts. Its antigen remains unknown. Material for sequencing was naive CD4+ and CD8+ T cells sorted from blood, pooled from several donors. This clonotype was sampled from a pool of human donors in good health; the sample pools cells from several healthy donors. V gene TRBV6-5 combines with J gene TRBJ2-7, with unresolved D. CDR3 loop: CASSYLGLGNYEQYF. As DNA, the CDR3 is TGTGCCAGCAGTTACTTGGGTTTGGGAAACTACGAGCAGTACTTC.